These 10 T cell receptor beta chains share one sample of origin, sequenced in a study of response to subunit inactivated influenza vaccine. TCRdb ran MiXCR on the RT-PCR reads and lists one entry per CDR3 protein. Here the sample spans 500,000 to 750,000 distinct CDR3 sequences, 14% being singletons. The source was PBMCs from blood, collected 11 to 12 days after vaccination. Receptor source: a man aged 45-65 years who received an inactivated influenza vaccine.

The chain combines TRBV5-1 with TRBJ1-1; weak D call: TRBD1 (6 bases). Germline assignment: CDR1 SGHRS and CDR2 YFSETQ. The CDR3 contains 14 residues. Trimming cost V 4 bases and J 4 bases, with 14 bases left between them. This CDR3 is CASSGFGGGTEAFF. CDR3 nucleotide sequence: TGCGCCAGCAGCGGATTTGGAGGGGGCACTGAAGCTTTCTTT. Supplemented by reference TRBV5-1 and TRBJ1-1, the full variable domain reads KAGVTQTPRYLIKTRGQQVTLSCSPISGHRSVSWYQQTPGQGLQFLFEYFSETQRNKGNFPGRFSGRQFSNSRSEMNVSTLELGDSALYLCASSGFGGGTEAFFGQGTRLTVV.

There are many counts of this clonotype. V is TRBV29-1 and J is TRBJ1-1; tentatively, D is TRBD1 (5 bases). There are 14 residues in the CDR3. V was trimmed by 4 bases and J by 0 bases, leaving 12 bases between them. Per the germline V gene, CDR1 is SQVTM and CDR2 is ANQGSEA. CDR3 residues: CSVGYQGVNTEAFF. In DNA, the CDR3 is TGCAGCGTTGGATACCAGGGCGTGAACACTGAAGCTTTCTTT.

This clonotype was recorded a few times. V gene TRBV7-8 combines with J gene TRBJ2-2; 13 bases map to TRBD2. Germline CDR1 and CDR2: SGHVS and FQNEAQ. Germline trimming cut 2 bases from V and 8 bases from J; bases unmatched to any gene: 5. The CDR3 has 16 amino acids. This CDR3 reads CASSLPGLAGLGELFF. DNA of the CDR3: TGTGCCAGCAGCTTACCGGGACTAGCGGGGTTAGGGGAGCTGTTTTTT.

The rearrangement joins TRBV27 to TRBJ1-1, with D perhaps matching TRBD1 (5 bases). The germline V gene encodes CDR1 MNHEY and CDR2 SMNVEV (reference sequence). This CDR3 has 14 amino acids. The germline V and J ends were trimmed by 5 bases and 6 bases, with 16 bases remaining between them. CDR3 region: CASSQVGVNSEAFF. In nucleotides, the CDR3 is TGTGCCAGCAGTCAGGTAGGGGTAAACTCTGAAGCTTTCTTT.

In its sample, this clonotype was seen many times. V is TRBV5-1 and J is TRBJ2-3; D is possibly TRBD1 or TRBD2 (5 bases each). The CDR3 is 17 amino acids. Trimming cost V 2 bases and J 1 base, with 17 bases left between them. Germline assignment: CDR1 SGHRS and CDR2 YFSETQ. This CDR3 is CASSFGGRTSGTDTQYF. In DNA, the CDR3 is TGCGCCAGCAGCTTTGGGGGACGCACCTCGGGCACAGATACGCAGTATTTT.

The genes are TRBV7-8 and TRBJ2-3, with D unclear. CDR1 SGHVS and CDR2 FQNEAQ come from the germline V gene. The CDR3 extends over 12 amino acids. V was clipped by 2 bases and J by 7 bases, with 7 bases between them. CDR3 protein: CASSLTPNTQYF. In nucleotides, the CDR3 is TGTGCCAGCAGCTTAACACCCAATACGCAGTATTTT.

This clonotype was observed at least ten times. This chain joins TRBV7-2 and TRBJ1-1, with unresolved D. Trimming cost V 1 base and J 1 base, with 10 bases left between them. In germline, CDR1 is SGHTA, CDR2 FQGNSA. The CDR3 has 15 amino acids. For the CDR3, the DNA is TGTGCCAGCAGCTTAGTTGGCCTCAGGAACACTGAAGCTTTCTTT. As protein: CASSLVGLRNTEAFF.

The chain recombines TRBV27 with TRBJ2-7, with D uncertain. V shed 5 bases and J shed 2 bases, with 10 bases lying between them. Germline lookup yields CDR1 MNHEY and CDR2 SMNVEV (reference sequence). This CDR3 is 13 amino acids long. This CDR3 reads CASSIGSTYEQYF. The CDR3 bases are TGTGCCAGCAGTATAGGGTCCACCTACGAGCAGTACTTC.

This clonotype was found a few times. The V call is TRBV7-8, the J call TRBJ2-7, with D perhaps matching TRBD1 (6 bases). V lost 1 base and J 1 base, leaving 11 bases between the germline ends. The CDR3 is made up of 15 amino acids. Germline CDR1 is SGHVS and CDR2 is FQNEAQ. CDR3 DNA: TGTGCCAGCAGCTTAGGGGGGACACCTTCCTACGAGCAGTACTTC. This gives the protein CASSLGGTPSYEQYF.

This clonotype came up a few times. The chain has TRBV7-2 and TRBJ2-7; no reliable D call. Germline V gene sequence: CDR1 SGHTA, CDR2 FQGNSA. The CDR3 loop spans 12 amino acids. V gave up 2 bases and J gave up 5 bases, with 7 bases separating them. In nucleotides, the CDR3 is TGTGCCAGCAGCTTAATAGGCGACGAGCAGTACTTC. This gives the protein CASSLIGDEQYF.